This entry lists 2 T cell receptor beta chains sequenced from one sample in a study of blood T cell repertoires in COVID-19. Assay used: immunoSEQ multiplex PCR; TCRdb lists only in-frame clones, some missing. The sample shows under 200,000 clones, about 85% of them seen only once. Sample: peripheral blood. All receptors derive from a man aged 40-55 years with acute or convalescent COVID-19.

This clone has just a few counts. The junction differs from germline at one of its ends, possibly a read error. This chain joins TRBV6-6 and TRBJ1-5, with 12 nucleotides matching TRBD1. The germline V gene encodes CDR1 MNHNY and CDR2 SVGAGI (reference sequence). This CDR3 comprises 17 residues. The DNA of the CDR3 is TGTGCCAGCAGTCGGGGTGTTGGGACAGGGGGCAACCAGCCCCAGCATTTT. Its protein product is CASSRGVGTGGNQPQHF.

CDR3 coding DNA: TGTGCCAGCAGTGAAACCAGGGGCTATCAGCCCCAGCATTTT. Translating gives CASSETRGYQPQHF. V is TRBV6-1 and J is TRBJ1-5, with D maybe TRBD1 (6 bases). Germline V gene sequence: CDR1 MNHNS, CDR2 SASEGT. The CDR3 extends over 14 amino acids. V shed 2 bases and J shed 5 bases, with 10 bases lying between them.